The 2 T cell receptor beta chains reported below all come from one sample, sequenced in a study of T cell responses to AZD1222 COVID-19 vaccine. TCRdb's copy holds only in-frame clones and misses some; the assay was immunoSEQ multiplex PCR. The table has approximately 84,000 clones, 80% to 90% seen once; the top ten hold about 1.3%. The sample was peripheral blood, taken 28 days after the second AZD1222 dose. The receptors shown here come from an adult who received the AZD1222 COVID-19 vaccine.

The chain joins TRBV7-6 to TRBJ2-1, with D maybe TRBD2 (5 bases). This CDR3 contains 15 residues. Trimming left V 2 bases short and J 10 bases short, with 18 bases between. Germline CDR1 SGHVS, CDR2 FNYEAQ. The DNA for the CDR3 is TGTGCCAGCAGCTTAAGTCGCCAGGCAGGAGGCGAGCAGTTCTTC. Protein product: CASSLSRQAGGEQFF.

This chain connects TRBV4-3 to TRBJ1-1, with no clear D. Germline V gene data show CDR1 as LGHNA and CDR2 as YSLEER. Trimming took 1 base from V and 4 from J, leaving 7 bases between them. The length of the CDR3 is 13 residues. In DNA form, the CDR3 reads TGCGCCAGCAGCCAAGGAAAGGGCACTGAAGCTTTCTTT. This sequence encodes CASSQGKGTEAFF.